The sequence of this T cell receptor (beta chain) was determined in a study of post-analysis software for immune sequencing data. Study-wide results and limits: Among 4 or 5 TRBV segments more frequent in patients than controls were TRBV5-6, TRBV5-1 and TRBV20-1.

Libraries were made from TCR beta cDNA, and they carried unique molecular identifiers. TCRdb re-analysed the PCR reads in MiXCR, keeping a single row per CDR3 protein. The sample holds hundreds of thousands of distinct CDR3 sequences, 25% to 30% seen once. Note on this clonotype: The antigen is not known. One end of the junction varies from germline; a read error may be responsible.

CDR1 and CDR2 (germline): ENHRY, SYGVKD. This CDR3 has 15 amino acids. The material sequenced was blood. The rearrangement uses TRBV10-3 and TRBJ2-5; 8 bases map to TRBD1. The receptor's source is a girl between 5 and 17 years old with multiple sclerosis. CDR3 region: CATSLTGGLGETQYF. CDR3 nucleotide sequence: TGTGCCACCAGTCTCACAGGGGGATTGGGAGAGACCCAGTACTTC.